Presented here are 22 T cell receptor beta chains from one specimen sequenced in a study of T-cell memory formation after mild COVID-19. TCRdb re-analysed the 5' RACE reads in MiXCR, keeping a single row per CDR3 protein. The sample holds roughly 250,000 distinct CDR3 sequences, less than 20% seen once. Sequenced input: PBMCs or a T cell subset sorted from them (not recorded which). The source of these receptors is a man younger than 35 who had mild COVID-19 (a few samples of this study predate the infection). Cell type and time point are not known.

This clonotype showed up many times. This rearrangement joins TRBV7-9 to TRBJ1-6, with TRBD1 as a possible D gene (5 bases). Germline-derived CDR1 and CDR2 are SEHNR and FQNEAQ (reference sequence). Trimming removed 3 bases from V and 7 bases from J, with 13 bases in between. The CDR3 contains 15 residues. CDR3 in DNA: TGTGCCAGCAGCTTTGGAGGGGAGGGAAATTCACCCCTCCACTTT. Protein sequence: CASSFGGEGNSPLHF.

The chain employs TRBV12-3 or TRBV12-4 and TRBJ2-5; 14 bases are a match to TRBD2. J lost 4 bases, V lost 6 bases, and 7 bases had no gene match. The CDR3 extends over 16 amino acids. This CDR3 is CASSTGLAGGGETQYF. Written as DNA, the CDR3 is TGTGCCAGCAGCACTGGACTAGCGGGGGGAGGAGAGACCCAGTACTTC.

This clonotype was detected only a few times. Its ends do not fully match the called genes, so a read error is possible. This chain links TRBV11-2 with TRBJ2-7; 8 nucleotides agree with TRBD1. The CDR3 totals 12 residues. Germline-derived CDR1 and CDR2 are SGHAT and FQNNGV. The CDR3 here is CASSAWTGFGTF. The CDR3 DNA is TGTGCCAGCAGCGCCTGGACAGGGTTCGGAACCTTC.

The rearrangement joins TRBV6-2 or TRBV6-3 to TRBJ2-1, with D possibly being TRBD2 (5 bases). The CDR3 has 17 residues. The V gene's germline CDR1 is MNHEY and CDR2 SVGEGT. The ends were cut back, 4 bases at V and 0 bases at J, with 16 bases in the middle. The CDR3 protein is CASSSRERALSYNEQFF. The CDR3 DNA reads TGTGCCAGCAGTTCCCGGGAAAGGGCCCTCTCCTACAATGAGCAGTTCTTC.

This clonotype was counted a few times. The chain carries TRBV7-9 and TRBJ1-3; no firm D call. This CDR3 spans 15 amino acids. The V end lost 1 base, the J end lost 4 bases, and 11 bases lay between the germline ends. CDR1 and CDR2 (germline): SEHNR, FQNEAQ (reference sequence). DNA of the CDR3: TGTGCCAGCAGCTTAGTTTTGGGATCAGGAAACACCATATATTTT. Translation: CASSLVLGSGNTIYF. The whole variable domain, remainder taken from reference TRBV7-9 and TRBJ1-3, is DTGVSQNPRHKITKRGQNVTFRCDPISEHNRLYWYRQTLGQGPEFLTYFQNEAQLEKSRLLSDRFSAERPKGSFSTLEIQRTEQGDSAMYLCASSLVLGSGNTIYFGEGSWLTVV.

In nucleotides, the CDR3 is TGTGCCAGCAGTTCAGGACAACTTGGCACCGGGGAGCTGTTTTTT. This translates into CASSSGQLGTGELFF. This chain connects TRBV5-4 to TRBJ2-2; tentatively, D is TRBD1 (5 bases). V shed 5 bases and J shed 4 bases, with 15 bases lying between them. There are 15 residues in the CDR3. The germline V gene has CDR1 SGHNT and CDR2 YYREEE (reference sequence). Drawing the rest from reference TRBV5-4 and TRBJ2-2, the complete variable domain is ETGVTQSPTHLIKTRGQQVTLRCSSQSGHNTVSWYQQALGQGPQFIFQYYREEENGRGNFPPRFSGLQFPNYSSELNVNALELDDSALYLCASSSGQLGTGELFFGEGSRLTVL.

This clonotype was seen a handful of times. V is TRBV6-2 or TRBV6-3 and J is TRBJ1-5, with 7 bases aligning to TRBD1. With V trimmed by 2 bases and J by 6 bases, 7 bases remained unmatched. There are 15 residues in the CDR3. Looked up from germline, CDR1 is MNHEY and CDR2 is SVGEGT. The CDR3 is CASSYGGQRRQPQHF. In DNA form, the CDR3 reads TGTGCCAGCAGTTACGGGGGACAGAGGCGTCAGCCCCAGCATTTT.

This chain joins TRBV13 and TRBJ2-5; 8 nucleotides match TRBD1. Germline values: CDR1 PRHDT, CDR2 FYEKMQ (reference sequence). This CDR3 comprises 15 residues. The V segment lost 6 bases and the J segment 5 bases; nucleotides outside the gene matches: 11. CDR3 region: CASRRAGGISETQYF. In DNA, the CDR3 is TGTGCCAGCAGAAGGGCAGGGGGCATCTCGGAGACCCAGTACTTC.

There are a few counts of this clonotype. This rearrangement joins TRBV29-1 to TRBJ1-3; tentative D call: TRBD1 (5 bases). The V gene lost 5 bases and the J gene lost 0 bases, with 17 bases spanning the gap. Germline V gives CDR1 SQVTM, CDR2 ANQGSEA. This CDR3 has 16 amino acids. CDR3 in amino acids: CSVPAQGLSSGNTIYF. The CDR3 coding sequence is TGCAGCGTTCCAGCCCAGGGACTCAGCTCTGGAAACACCATATATTTT. Looking up the rest from reference TRBV29-1 and TRBJ1-3 gives the full variable domain: SAVISQKPSRDICQRGTSLTIQCQVDSQVTMMFWYRQQPGQSLTLIATANQGSEATYESGFVIDKFPISRPNLTFSTLTVSNMSPEDSSIYLCSVPAQGLSSGNTIYFGEGSWLTVV.

The chain uses TRBV20-1 and TRBJ1-1, with unresolved D. The CDR3 totals 11 residues. With 7 bases removed from V and 11 bases from J, the gap between germline ends came to 17 bases. Germline CDR1 and CDR2: DFQATT and SNEGSKA (reference sequence). The CDR3 DNA is TGCAGTGTCAGAGGTCCAGGAGAGGCTTTCTTT. This codes for CSVRGPGEAFF.

The chain employs TRBV6-6 and TRBJ2-1; D not certain. V shed 6 bases and J shed 8 bases, with 8 bases lying between them. The CDR3 totals 11 residues. In germline, CDR1 is MNHNY, CDR2 SVGAGI (reference sequence). CDR3 bases: TGTGCCAGCAGCCCCATATATGAGCAGTTCTTC. This gives the protein CASSPIYEQFF.

The rearrangement uses TRBV20-1 and TRBJ2-3, with 11 nucleotides matching TRBD2. The junction had 2 bases not matched to a gene; V was cut back by 6 bases and J by 0 bases. The CDR3 has 14 residues. The germline V gene encodes CDR1 DFQATT and CDR2 SNEGSKA (reference sequence). The CDR3 loop is CSARLAGSTDTQYF. DNA of the CDR3: TGCAGTGCAAGACTAGCGGGGAGCACAGATACGCAGTATTTT.

This clonotype was counted only a few times. This chain joins TRBV12-3 or TRBV12-4 and TRBJ2-7; 9 bases are shared with TRBD1. The trim removed 2 bases at V and 2 bases at J, leaving 4 bases unmatched. This CDR3 is built from 15 residues. The CDR3 DNA reads as TGTGCCAGCAGTTTATCTAGGGACAGGGCCTACGAGCAGTACTTC. As protein: CASSLSRDRAYEQYF.

This chain links TRBV12-3 or TRBV12-4 with TRBJ2-5; D gene ambiguous. The CDR3 is made up of 14 amino acids. Trimming pared 7 bases from V and 0 bases from J, leaving 12 bases between. CDR3 nucleotides: TGTGCCAGCACCTCATATGGGAACCAAGAGACCCAGTACTTC. This translates into CASTSYGNQETQYF.

This clonotype was counted at least ten times. CDR3 DNA: TGTGCCAGCAGCTACCAGGGGGACACAGATACGCAGTATTTT. This translates into CASSYQGDTDTQYF. The rearrangement joins TRBV5-6 to TRBJ2-3; 7 nucleotides match TRBD1. The trim removed 3 bases at V and 2 bases at J, leaving 3 bases unmatched. The CDR3 runs to 14 residues. Germline loops: CDR1 SGHDT, CDR2 YYEEEE.

The J gene is TRBJ2-5, the V gene TRBV24-1; TRBD1 might be the D (5 bases). Germline V lookup: CDR1 KGHDR, CDR2 SFDVKD. This CDR3 has 13 residues. Trimming took 4 bases from V and 1 from J, leaving 6 bases between them. Written as DNA, the CDR3 is TGTGCCACCAGTGAAGGGGCCCAAGAGACCCAGTACTTC. Residues: CATSEGAQETQYF.

This chain links TRBV4-1 with TRBJ1-6, with D unclear. CDR1 MGHRA and CDR2 YSYEKL come from the germline V gene. Deletions cut 5 bases from V and 1 base from J, with 18 bases between. The CDR3 runs 18 residues. CDR3 sequence (DNA): TGCGCCAGCAGCTCTCAGATCCAGGTAGTTTCCTATAATTCACCCCTCCACTTT. It codes for CASSSQIQVVSYNSPLHF.

The V gene is TRBV7-9, the J gene TRBJ1-3; the D is unclear. The CDR3 is 13 amino acids. V was clipped by 3 bases and J by 8 bases, with 11 bases between them. Germline V gene sequence: CDR1 SEHNR, CDR2 FQNEAQ (reference sequence). The CDR3 reads CASSLPGEDTIYF. The CDR3 DNA reads as TGTGCCAGCAGCTTGCCCGGAGAAGACACCATATATTTT.

The chain joins TRBV7-2 to TRBJ2-6, with D perhaps matching TRBD2 (6 bases). CDR3 size: 16 residues. The germline V and J ends were trimmed by 1 base and 1 base, with 8 bases remaining between them. Per germline, CDR1 SGHTA and CDR2 FQGNSA. Here the CDR3 reads CASSLGGGSGANVLTF. The CDR3 DNA sequence: TGTGCCAGCAGCTTAGGAGGAGGGTCTGGGGCCAACGTCCTGACTTTC.

This clonotype was seen only a few times. J is TRBJ1-1 and V is TRBV15; maybe TRBD1 (6 bases). The CDR3 contains 13 residues. Germline CDR1 LNHNV, CDR2 YYDKDF (reference sequence). V lost 6 bases and J lost 5, with 13 bases in between. CDR3 protein: CATRPGVGTEAFF. DNA for the CDR3: TGTGCCACCAGACCAGGGGTAGGAACTGAAGCTTTCTTT.

The chain has TRBV20-1 and TRBJ1-2; D is possibly TRBD1 (5 bases). The ends were cut back, 3 bases at V and 8 bases at J, with 19 bases in the middle. The germline V gene encodes CDR1 DFQATT and CDR2 SNEGSKA (reference sequence). The CDR3 has 14 residues. For the CDR3, the DNA is TGCAGTGCTAGGGGCCGGTGGCAGGGAGAAGGCTACACCTTC. This sequence encodes CSARGRWQGEGYTF.

This sequence joins TRBV3-1 and TRBJ1-2; D not certain. This CDR3 region has 12 residues. Germline CDR1 LGHDT, CDR2 YNNKEL (reference sequence). Trimming took off 1 base at V and 6 bases at J, with 6 bases between the two ends. The CDR3 protein is CASSQGGDGYTF. Here the CDR3 DNA reads TGTGCCAGCAGCCAAGGGGGTGATGGCTACACCTTC.